The following is a T cell receptor beta chain sequence with its context. Its antigen is still unknown. The source of the sample is a study of siplizumab effects on memory and regulatory T cells. Study conclusions and caveats: A small minority of alloreactive clones were mapped to unstimulated subsets.

Repertoires were generated with immunoSEQ multiplex PCR, while TCRdb's copy carries only in-frame clones and drops some. Counted here are more than 85,000 clones, around nine tenths occurring once; the ten biggest clones make up around 1.1%. This CDR3 has 13 residues. V was clipped by 2 bases and J by 4 bases, with 7 bases between them. CDR1 and CDR2 (germline): MDHEN, SYDVKM. Sequencing was performed on CD4+ T cells sorted from blood. This clonotype originated in a human donor in good health. The rearrangement joins TRBV28 to TRBJ2-3; the D is unclear. The CDR3 region is CASSLRYPDTQYF. CDR3 DNA: TGTGCCAGCAGTTTAAGGTACCCAGATACGCAGTATTTT. The full variable domain, rest sourced from reference TRBV28 and TRBJ2-3, is DVKVTQSSRYLVKRTGEKVFLECVQDMDHENMFWYRQDPGLGLRLIYFSYDVKMKEKGDIPEGYSVSREKKERFSLILESASTNQTSMYLCASSLRYPDTQYFGPGTRLTVL.